Listed here are 21 T cell receptor beta chains from one sample, sequenced in a study of post-analysis software for immune sequencing data. These receptors have no known antigen. The TCR beta cDNA libraries contained unique molecular identifiers. MiXCR, applied by TCRdb to the PCR reads, yields one record per CDR3 protein. This table holds approximately 260,000 distinct CDR3 sequences, 35% to 40% found once. Study-level points and caveats: Higher frequency in patients than in controls was seen for about five TRBV segments, with TRBV5-6, TRBV5-1 and TRBV20-1 among them.

The sample taken for sequencing was blood. Source of these receptors: a girl aged 10-17 years with multiple sclerosis.

The chain carries TRBV20-1 and TRBJ2-5; possible D gene TRBD2, 5 bases. The last part of the DNA fits TRBJ2-7 better; the J call may be wrong. Germline values: CDR1 DFQATT, CDR2 SNEGSKA (reference sequence). CDR3 length: 12 residues. DNA of the CDR3: TGCAGTGCTAGTCCGGGAAACTACGAGCAGTACTTC. Its protein is CSASPGNYEQYF.

There are many counts of this clonotype. The J gene is TRBJ2-7, the V gene TRBV20-1; maybe TRBD2 (6 bases). Germline CDR1 reads DFQATT; CDR2 reads SNEGSKA (reference sequence). The CDR3 runs 11 residues. V lost 4 bases, J lost 3 bases, and 7 bases lay in between. DNA of the CDR3: TGCAGTGCTAACGGGGGCTACGAGCAGTACTTC. Translating gives CSANGGYEQYF.

This clonotype turned up a few times. The rearrangement joins TRBV9 to TRBJ2-2; D could derive from TRBD1 or TRBD2 (5 bases each). Trimming shortened V by 3 bases and J by 3 bases, and 12 bases separated the two germline ends. Germline V CDR1 and CDR2: SGDLS, YYNGEE. The CDR3 is 15 amino acids. The CDR3 DNA is TGTGCCAGCAGCGCCGGGACGGAATACACCGGGGAGCTGTTTTTT. Its protein is CASSAGTEYTGELFF.

The CDR3 coding sequence is TGCAGTGCGACTACAGGACCCTCGGAGAACTATGGCTACACCTTC. Translation: CSATTGPSENYGYTF. The chain uses TRBV20-1 and TRBJ1-2, with D possibly being TRBD1 (5 bases). Germline values: CDR1 DFQATT, CDR2 SNEGSKA (reference sequence). The CDR3 length is 15 residues. The V end was cut by 6 bases, the J end by 2 bases, with 19 bases between.

This clonotype was observed at least ten times. This sequence joins TRBV13 and TRBJ1-1; D perhaps matches TRBD1 (5 bases). The CDR3 length is 15 residues. CDR1 and CDR2 (germline): PRHDT, FYEKMQ (reference sequence). V lost 5 bases and J lost 3, with 16 bases in between. CDR3 loop: CASSPQGRLDTEAFF. CDR3 DNA sequence: TGTGCCAGCAGCCCCCAGGGCCGTCTGGACACTGAAGCTTTCTTT.

This clonotype was picked up many times. The V gene is TRBV18, the J gene TRBJ2-7, with 7 bases lining up with TRBD1. Germline V gives CDR1 KGHSH, CDR2 LQKENI. V trimming: 4 bases; J trimming: 4 bases; junction bases outside the gene matches: 4. This CDR3 is built from 13 residues. The DNA for the CDR3 is TGTGCCAGCTCACTCGGGACAGCTTACGAGCAGTACTTC. This sequence encodes CASSLGTAYEQYF.

The sample holds many counts of this clonotype. V and J are TRBV6-5 and TRBJ2-6, with D unresolved. V shed 2 bases and J shed 0 bases, with 8 bases lying between them. The germline CDR1 and CDR2 sequences are MNHEY and SVGAGI. This CDR3 spans 16 amino acids. Here the CDR3 reads CASSYGPLSGANVLTF. CDR3 in DNA: TGTGCCAGCAGTTACGGGCCGCTCTCTGGGGCCAACGTCCTGACTTTC.

This chain links TRBV4-1 with TRBJ2-3; D unresolved. The V gene lost 5 bases and the J gene lost 4 bases, with 7 bases spanning the gap. The germline V gene encodes CDR1 MGHRA and CDR2 YSYEKL. This CDR3 comprises 12 residues. The CDR3 protein is CASSTDSDTQYF. For the CDR3, the DNA is TGCGCCAGCAGCACCGACTCAGATACGCAGTATTTT.

This clonotype was seen at least ten times. The chain recombines TRBV5-1 with TRBJ2-2; no definite D call. Trimming removed 0 bases at V and 0 bases at J, with 0 bases between. Germline-derived CDR1 and CDR2 are SGHRS and YFSETQ. The CDR3 contains 13 residues. The CDR3 loop reads CASSLANTGELFF. In DNA form, the CDR3 reads TGCGCCAGCAGCTTGGCGAACACCGGGGAGCTGTTTTTT.

As concerns this clonotype: This may be a read error, as it is one base from a much larger clone. The J gene is TRBJ2-1, the V gene TRBV6-5, with TRBD2 matching over 16 bases. The CDR3 extends over 15 amino acids. V lost 2 bases and J lost 12; bases outside the gene matches: 4. The V gene's germline CDR1 is MNHEY and CDR2 SVGAGI. This chain's CDR3 is CASSYGTSGRAVQFF. CDR3 sequence (DNA): TGTGCCAGCAGTTACGGGACTAGCGGGAGGGCCGTGCAGTTCTTC.

The chain carries TRBV27 and TRBJ1-2, with D possibly TRBD1 on 6 matching bases. Germline V CDR1 and CDR2: MNHEY, SMNVEV (reference sequence). V lost 7 bases and J lost 4, with 19 bases in between. The CDR3 length is 15 residues. CDR3 bases: TGTGCCAGCAACCCGACAGGCCCTCCTGCCTATGGCTACACCTTC. The encoded protein is CASNPTGPPAYGYTF.

The chain employs TRBV4-2 and TRBJ2-1; 7 positions agree with TRBD2. The CDR3 has 14 residues. CDR1 and CDR2 (germline): LGHNA, YNFKEQ. With V trimmed by 1 base and J by 6 bases, 3 bases remained unmatched. The CDR3 here is CASSQGTGGNEQFF. The CDR3 DNA sequence: TGTGCCAGCAGCCAAGGGACGGGGGGCAATGAGCAGTTCTTC.

The CDR3 spells CSARTPDREDGGYTF. The CDR3 coding sequence is TGCAGTGCTAGGACGCCGGACAGGGAGGATGGAGGCTACACCTTC. This chain connects TRBV20-1 to TRBJ1-2; 8 bases agree with TRBD1. V lost 3 bases to trimming and J lost 8 bases; unmatched junction nucleotides: 14. The germline V gene encodes CDR1 DFQATT and CDR2 SNEGSKA (reference sequence). CDR3 length equals 15 residues.

This clonotype was observed many times. The V call is TRBV7-8, the J call TRBJ2-1, with 11 bases lining up with TRBD2. Unmatched junction bases numbered 3, after V lost 4 bases and J lost 4 bases. The CDR3 extends over 15 amino acids. Germline loops: CDR1 SGHVS, CDR2 FQNEAQ. This chain's CDR3 is CASSSTSGVYNEQFF. CDR3 bases: TGTGCCAGCAGCTCGACTAGCGGGGTTTACAATGAGCAGTTCTTC.

The V and J genes are TRBV7-2 and TRBJ2-1; 11 bases are a match to TRBD2. Trimming took 0 bases from V and 8 from J; bases not matched to a gene: 3. The germline gives CDR1 SGHTA, CDR2 FQGNSA. The CDR3 is 15 residues long. The CDR3 nucleotides are TGTGCCAGCAGCTTAGCCACTAGCGGGGGTTATGAGCAGTTCTTC. This gives the protein CASSLATSGGYEQFF.

This clonotype appeared a few times. This rearrangement joins TRBV3-1 to TRBJ1-6; 10 bases match TRBD1. With V trimmed by 0 bases and J by 10 bases, 3 bases remained unmatched. The CDR3 has 15 amino acids. In germline, CDR1 is LGHDT, CDR2 YNNKEL (reference sequence). The DNA for the CDR3 is TGTGCCAGCAGCCAAGAAGGGACAGGGGTCTCACCCCTCCACTTT. Translated: CASSQEGTGVSPLHF. Using reference TRBV3-1 and TRBJ1-6 for the parts outside the CDR3, the full variable domain is DTAVSQTPKYLVTQMGNDKSIKCEQNLGHDTMYWYKQDSKKFLKIMFSYNNKELIINETVPNRFSPKSPDKAHLNLHINSLELGDSAVYFCASSQEGTGVSPLHFGNGTRLTVT.

At least ten counts were recorded for this clonotype. The V and J genes are TRBV7-6 and TRBJ2-1, with TRBD1 as a possible D gene (5 bases). Trimming pared 4 bases from V and 10 bases from J, leaving 17 bases between. Per the germline V gene, CDR1 is SGHVS and CDR2 is FNYEAQ. The CDR3 is 14 residues long. DNA of the CDR3: TGTGCCAGCAGCTCAGACAGAGGAGCCCGGGAGCAGTTCTTC. Translated: CASSSDRGAREQFF.

This clonotype came up many times. V and J are TRBV20-1 and TRBJ1-1; 9 bases map to TRBD1. Germline V gene sequence: CDR1 DFQATT, CDR2 SNEGSKA (reference sequence). Losses at the gene ends were 0 bases for V and 5 bases for J; bases not matched to a gene: 4. The CDR3 has 14 amino acids. CDR3 loop: CSARDGTGRTEAFF. The CDR3 region has the DNA TGCAGTGCTAGAGACGGGACAGGGCGGACTGAAGCTTTCTTT.

The sample holds a few counts of this clonotype. The chain couples TRBV10-3 to TRBJ2-3, with no clear D. Looked up from germline, CDR1 is ENHRY and CDR2 is SYGVKD. Trimming removed 4 bases at V and 5 bases at J, with 10 bases between. The CDR3 runs to 13 residues. The CDR3 DNA follows: TGTGCCATCAGTGGGGAAGGGCGAGATACGCAGTATTTT. Encoded protein: CAISGEGRDTQYF.

There are many counts of this clonotype. J is TRBJ2-1 and V is TRBV19; 8 bases line up with TRBD2. From germline, CDR1 is LNHDA and CDR2 SQIVND (reference sequence). The V segment lost 3 bases and the J segment 2 bases; nucleotides outside the gene matches: 6. The CDR3 spans 16 residues. CDR3 DNA sequence: TGTGCCAGTAGTATGGGTACGCGGGAGGCCTACAATGAGCAGTTCTTC. Its protein is CASSMGTREAYNEQFF.

The chain links TRBV15 to TRBJ1-5; D is uncertain. The ends were cut back, 1 base at V and 2 bases at J, with 6 bases in the middle. The CDR3 extends over 14 amino acids. Germline V gene lookup returns CDR1 LNHNV and CDR2 YYDKDF (reference sequence). The CDR3 here is CATSRASGNQPQHF. CDR3 DNA: TGTGCCACCAGCAGAGCCTCCGGCAATCAGCCCCAGCATTTT.